This T cell receptor beta chain originates from a study of T cell repertoires in cytomegalovirus infection. To note about this clonotype: Antigen specificity is unknown.

TCRdb redid the calling of the reads with MiXCR, one entry per CDR3 protein. The sample records 90,000 to 110,000 distinct CDR3 sequences, 25% to 35% being singletons. The CDR3 extends over 15 amino acids. The V gene's germline CDR1 is SNHLY and CDR2 FYNNEI. With 3 bases clipped from V and 5 bases from J, the junction kept 9 bases outside the gene matches. The sequence derives from a human donor in good health (CMV status not recorded). Some clones in this sample may be carry-over from other donors' samples. The V gene is TRBV2, the J gene TRBJ2-5, with 7 bases matching TRBD1. The input for sequencing was CD8+ T cells from cultured PBMCs, taken from culture after CMV antigen stimulation. CDR3 sequence (DNA): TGTGCCAGCAGTGACCGGACAGGCCCCCGGGAGACCCAGTACTTC. Encoded protein: CASSDRTGPRETQYF.